This record looks at one T cell receptor beta chain sequence and its context. Next came a second PCR, run for about 7 to 12 cycles, which used a sample-barcoded 5' primer along with a J-beta primer mix. Tags on each cDNA molecule came from a template-switch adaptor with 12 random nucleotides. TCRdb independently ran MiXCR on the 5' RACE reads; one entry per CDR3 protein. In the table there are about 970,000 distinct CDR3 sequences, roughly 51% of which are singletons. The V and J ends lost 5 bases and 3 bases respectively, with 11 bases between them. CDR1 SEHNR and CDR2 FQNEAQ come from the germline V gene (reference sequence). The CDR3 extends over 13 amino acids. This sample stems from a study of blood T cells in healthy people across ages.

The rearrangement joins TRBV7-9 to TRBJ2-7; no clear D gene. The sample consisted of blood. This TCR derives from a woman aged 60-75 years in good health. The CDR3 spells CASSRKSYYEQYF. The CDR3 DNA follows: TGTGCCAGCAGCCGCAAATCGTACTACGAGCAGTACTTC.